This TCR beta chain was observed in a study of CD8 T cells in Susac syndrome (dated by TCRdb to the late 2010s). Regarding the study in general: Whether CD8+ T cell activation and differentiation in Susac syndrome was antigen driven was tested using repertoire sequencing. The study compared CD8+ T cell repertoire clonality among over ten healthy donors, roughly 14 Susac syndrome patients and 15 multiple sclerosis patients. General conclusions and limits of the study: The number of individuals in the TCR sequencing and HLA analysis was acknowledged as relatively small.

RNA was extracted with the RNeasy kit and 0.5 to 1 ug was reverse transcribed using random hexamers. The immunoSEQ multiplex PCR assay, covering 54 Vbeta and 13 Jbeta segments, was used to amplify TCR beta CDR3 regions. PCR amplification bias was corrected using a synthetic template baseline for primer optimization and computational correction. Turning to the authors' computational methods: Reads were annotated to V, D and J genes according to IMGT and were analyzed with immunoSEQ Analyzer, with only productive sequences retained. Clonality was computed as one minus Shannon entropy normalized by log2 of the number of productive unique sequences. For each patient and control, public and private clones were evaluated within the 100 most prevalent clones. Clones were defined as Susac-specific if absent from the healthy and MS cohorts, from roughly 1,100 published viral clones and from other ImmuneACCESS disease sequences. TCRdb's own reprocessing of the public reads used fastp at Q25 and MiXCR and kept productive beta chains. A single entry per CDR3 protein holds the most common genes and DNA from its merged rows. TCRdb's processing, not the authors' own work, is the source of the V and J calls. In all, the sample holds approximately 120,000 distinct CDR3 sequences, and 90% to 95% of those were seen once. The ten largest make up approximately 0.29% of the sample.

Peripheral blood CD8+ and CD4+ T cells from healthy donors, Susac syndrome patients and multiple sclerosis patients were profiled by high-throughput TCR beta sequencing. Multiple sclerosis controls were treatment-naive patients with stable or active relapsing-remitting disease fulfilling revised McDonald criteria. CD8+ TEMRA cells were enriched by FACS, while bulk CD8+ and CD4+ T cells were purified by magnetic negative isolation. Blood was collected in EDTA tubes and processed within 24 hours, with PBMCs isolated through density gradient centrifugation. PBMCs destined for TCR sequencing were cryopreserved in liquid nitrogen and later thawed in a 37 °C water bath. Purity of sorted or isolated CD4+, CD8+ and CD8+ TEMRA cells was at least 90%. For this chain, trimming is 8 bases at the V end and 4 bases at the J end, and the number of junction bases without a gene match is 8. The germline V gene specifies MNHNS as CDR1 and SASEGT as CDR2. The CDR3 covers 13 residues, taking in both the cysteine and the phenylalanine. Only the CDR3 region is kept as DNA, spanning 39 bases read in frame from base 1.

Concerning this clonotype: What antigen it recognizes has not been identified. Nothing much larger sits one base from this clone, and base qualities are not available.

Material for sequencing was CD8+ T cells from PBMCs. The sequence links TRBV6-1 to TRBJ2-7, with 7 middle bases fitting TRBD2. The clonotype comes from a human donor with multiple sclerosis. Read as DNA, the sequence is TGTGCCAGCGAGGGAGGGTCGAGGTACGAGCAGTACTTC. This yields the protein CASEGGSRYEQYF.